This passage covers 32 T cell receptor beta chains from one sample sequenced in a study of Tregs in tolerant kidney transplant recipients (dated by TCRdb to the late 2010s). The library was obtained by the immunoSEQ multiplex PCR assay. Held by TCRdb, this immuneACCESS table contains in-frame sequences only and omits some clones. Under half of the omission traces to an unresolved V gene where checked; the cause of the rest is unknown. This sample is represented by tens of thousands of clones; about 90% of them were singletons. The ten top clones hold less than 0.75% of the sample. The source material was Tregs from blood. Source of these receptors: a human donor in good health.

V and J are TRBV6-1 and TRBJ2-5, with 13 positions matching TRBD2. The CDR3 sequence is 14 residues long. The V segment lost 6 bases and the J segment 9 bases; nucleotides outside the gene matches: 7. The germline V gene has CDR1 MNHNS and CDR2 SASEGT. Written as DNA, the CDR3 is TGTGCCAGCAGGCGGACTAGCGGGGGAGTTTCCCAGTACTTC. Its translation is CASRRTSGGVSQYF.

This sequence joins TRBV4-1 and TRBJ2-1; D ambiguous. Between the trimmed V and J ends, which lost 6 bases and 0 bases, there was a span of 15 bases. The germline V gene encodes CDR1 MGHRA and CDR2 YSYEKL. The CDR3 runs to 16 residues. The CDR3 loop reads CASSLTQRSSYNEQFF. CDR3 in DNA: TGCGCCAGCAGTCTAACCCAGAGGAGCTCCTACAATGAGCAGTTCTTC.

A few counts support this clone. The rearrangement uses TRBV7-9 and TRBJ1-4; D is ambiguous. V lost 5 bases and J 3 bases, leaving 13 bases between the germline ends. Germline V CDR1 and CDR2: SEHNR, FQNEAQ (reference sequence). The CDR3 contains 15 residues. DNA for the CDR3: TGTGCCAGCAGCCACCGGGGTGAGGCTAATGAAAAACTGTTTTTT. Translating gives CASSHRGEANEKLFF.

The chain has TRBV21-1 and TRBJ1-4; TRBD1 is taken as the D call from the table, unchecked against the DNA. TRBV21-1 is a pseudogene segment. The CDR3 has 17 amino acids. CDR3 sequence reads: CASSKEGTDRGEEKLFF. DNA of the CDR3: TGTGCCAGCAGCAAAGAGGGCACCGACAGGGGAGAAGAAAAACTGTTTTTT.

There are a few counts of this clone. CDR3 nucleotides: TGTGCCAGCAGCCAAGCCCGGGACAACCGGCGGGTTTACAATGAGCAGTTCTTC. It specifies CASSQARDNRRVYNEQFF. The chain carries TRBV4-2 and TRBJ2-1; D might be TRBD1 (6 bases). The CDR3 is made up of 18 amino acids. Germline CDR1 and CDR2: LGHNA and YNFKEQ. The V end was cut by 1 base, the J end by 4 bases, with 20 bases between.

This chain links TRBV5-5 with TRBJ2-7; D remains ambiguous. This CDR3 spans 11 amino acids. The germline gives CDR1 SGHKS, CDR2 YYEKEE (reference sequence). Trimming took off 5 bases at V and 3 bases at J, with 6 bases between the two ends. The CDR3, as DNA: TGTGCCAGCAGTTTAAACTACGAGCAGTACTTC. It encodes CASSLNYEQYF.

This clone was observed once. The chain is built from TRBV12-5 and TRBJ2-2; 15 bases are shared with TRBD2. The CDR3 runs 15 residues. Germline V lookup: CDR1 LGHNT, CDR2 FRNRAP. Unmatched junction bases numbered 0, after V lost 5 bases and J lost 5 bases. The CDR3: CASGGTSGGTGELFF. CDR3 DNA sequence: TGTGCTAGTGGTGGGACTAGCGGGGGGACCGGGGAGCTGTTTTTT. Full variable domain (missing parts from reference TRBV12-5 and TRBJ2-2): DARVTQTPRHKVTEMGQEVTMRCQPILGHNTVFWYRQTMMQGLELLAYFRNRAPLDDSGMPKDRFSAEMPDATLATLKIQPSEPRDSAVYFCASGGTSGGTGELFFGEGSRLTVL.

V usage is TRBV21-1 and J usage is TRBJ1-2; TRBD1 is taken as the D call from the table, unchecked against the DNA. TRBV21-1 is designated a pseudogene. The CDR3 has 15 residues. Written as DNA, the CDR3 is TGTGCCAGCAGGGGGGAGACAGGGGGCCAACATGGCTACACCTTC. Residues: CASRGETGGQHGYTF.

This chain uses TRBV7-9 with TRBJ2-7; D perhaps matches TRBD1 (6 bases). Germline assignment: CDR1 SEHNR and CDR2 FQNEAQ (reference sequence). The ends were cut back, 5 bases at V and 4 bases at J, with 12 bases in the middle. The CDR3 is 13 residues long. The DNA for the CDR3 is TGTGCCAGCAGCCTCCGGACAGAGTACGAGCAGTACTTC. Translating gives CASSLRTEYEQYF. Drawing the rest from reference TRBV7-9 and TRBJ2-7, the complete variable domain is DTGVSQNPRHKITKRGQNVTFRCDPISEHNRLYWYRQTLGQGPEFLTYFQNEAQLEKSRLLSDRFSAERPKGSFSTLEIQRTEQGDSAMYLCASSLRTEYEQYFGPGTRLTVT.

V gene TRBV10-2 combines with J gene TRBJ2-6, with D hard to call. The CDR3 consists of 15 residues. V was shortened by 3 bases and J by 0 bases, with 6 bases between the two germline ends. The germline V gene has CDR1 WSHSY and CDR2 SAAADI. CDR3 DNA: TGCGCCAGCAGTGACGCCCTCTCTGGGGCCAACGTCCTGACTTTC. Its translation: CASSDALSGANVLTF.

This chain uses TRBV5-1 with TRBJ2-5; unclear D gene. This CDR3 comprises 11 residues. Trimming left V 0 bases short and J 5 bases short, with 2 bases between. Per germline, CDR1 SGHRS and CDR2 YFSETQ. The CDR3 loop is CASSLEETQYF. CDR3 DNA: TGCGCCAGCAGCTTGGAGGAGACCCAGTACTTC.

This clone has just a few counts. This sequence joins TRBV6-6 and TRBJ1-3; TRBD1 aligns across 9 bases. After removal of 3 bases from V and 4 bases from J, the junction contained 7 bases not matched to a gene. The CDR3 length is 16 residues. Germline V gene sequence: CDR1 MNHNY, CDR2 SVGAGI (reference sequence). The CDR3 loop is CASSYRQGVRGNTIYF. The CDR3 bases are TGTGCCAGCAGTTATCGACAGGGGGTACGGGGAAACACCATATATTTT.

V usage is TRBV2 and J usage is TRBJ1-5; D might be TRBD1 (5 bases). Germline CDR1 SNHLY, CDR2 FYNNEI. Trimming removed 7 bases from V and 0 bases from J, with 10 bases in between. This CDR3 is 14 amino acids long. The CDR3 region has the DNA TGTGCCAGCACCCAGACAGATAGCAATCAGCCCCAGCATTTT. It is translated as CASTQTDSNQPQHF.

The chain carries TRBV14 and TRBJ2-1, with TRBD2 identical over 10 bases. The junction had 9 bases not matched to a gene; V was cut back by 0 bases and J by 7 bases. The CDR3 loop spans 17 amino acids. Germline CDR1 is SGHDN and CDR2 is FVKESK. In DNA form, the CDR3 reads TGTGCCAGCAGCCAAGATCTAATTAGCGGGAGGAGGAATGAGCAGTTCTTC. Translated, it gives CASSQDLISGRRNEQFF.

The chain joins TRBV19 to TRBJ1-5, with 7 bases lining up with TRBD1. After removal of 7 bases from V and 2 bases from J, the junction contained 8 bases not matched to a gene. This CDR3 region has 15 residues. Germline CDR1 is LNHDA and CDR2 is SQIVND (reference sequence). The CDR3 protein is CASKDRVFGNQPQHF. CDR3 coding DNA: TGTGCCAGTAAAGACAGGGTTTTCGGCAATCAGCCCCAGCATTTT.

The rearrangement links TRBV19 to TRBJ2-1; TRBD2 aligns across 8 bases. The V and J ends lost 5 bases and 10 bases, in that order; junction bases with no gene match: 7. The germline gives CDR1 LNHDA, CDR2 SQIVND (reference sequence). This CDR3 contains 13 residues. The CDR3 here is CASSGGTRGEQFF. CDR3 in DNA: TGTGCCAGTAGTGGAGGGACTAGGGGGGAGCAGTTCTTC. Looking up the rest from reference TRBV19 and TRBJ2-1 gives the full variable domain: DGGITQSPKYLFRKEGQNVTLSCEQNLNHDAMYWYRQDPGQGLRLIYYSQIVNDFQKGDIAEGYSVSREKKESFPLTVTSAQKNPTAFYLCASSGGTRGEQFFGPGTRLTVL.

The count of this clone is one. The J gene is TRBJ1-1, the V gene TRBV4-1, with D maybe TRBD1 (6 bases). The CDR3 covers 14 residues. V dropped 4 bases and J dropped 7 bases, with 16 bases sitting between them. The V gene's germline CDR1 is MGHRA and CDR2 YSYEKL. CDR3 residues: CASSPGQLGREAFF. The CDR3 DNA reads TGCGCCAGCAGCCCTGGACAGTTGGGACGTGAAGCTTTCTTT.

The rearrangement joins TRBV5-1 to TRBJ1-2; no clear D. Germline CDR1 reads SGHRS; CDR2 reads YFSETQ. The CDR3 sequence is 12 residues long. Between the trimmed V and J ends, which lost 4 bases and 8 bases, there was a span of 12 bases. This chain's CDR3 is CASSIRGTGYTF. As DNA, the CDR3 is TGCGCCAGCAGCATCCGGGGAACGGGCTACACCTTC.

V gene TRBV10-3 combines with J gene TRBJ2-7, with D possibly matching TRBD1 (5 bases). Germline V gene data show CDR1 as ENHRY and CDR2 as SYGVKD. The ends were cut back, 10 bases at V and 1 base at J, with 17 bases in the middle. The CDR3 consists of 14 residues. CDR3 coding DNA: TGTGCCACCTCGAGGACACCTTCATCCTACGAGCAGTACTTC. Translating it yields CATSRTPSSYEQYF.

The chain recombines TRBV5-1 with TRBJ2-7; D call uncertain. This CDR3 is built from 16 residues. The V end was cut by 0 bases, the J end by 6 bases, with 19 bases between. The germline CDR1 and CDR2 sequences are SGHRS and YFSETQ. Here the CDR3 DNA reads TGCGCCAGCAGCTTGGAGGGCCCAGCAGCCTTCGTCGAGCAGTACTTC. Residues: CASSLEGPAAFVEQYF.

The genes are TRBV4-1 and TRBJ1-3; D uncertain. This CDR3 has 15 amino acids. Trimming removed 4 bases at V and 4 bases at J, with 14 bases between. Germline-derived CDR1 and CDR2 are MGHRA and YSYEKL. CDR3 bases: TGCGCCAGCAGCCCCTCTAGCCCTGGGGGAAACACCATATATTTT. Its protein product is CASSPSSPGGNTIYF.

This chain's CDR3 is CASSYLGTGGRTDTQYF. In nucleotides, the CDR3 is TGTGCCAGCAGCTACCTTGGGACAGGTGGTAGGACAGATACGCAGTATTTT. The V and J genes are TRBV11-1 and TRBJ2-3; the match to TRBD1 covers 8 bases. This CDR3 spans 17 amino acids. V shed 4 bases and J 3 bases; nucleotides not matched to a gene: 12. Looked up from germline, CDR1 is SGHAT and CDR2 is FQDESV (reference sequence). Variable domain in full (rest from reference TRBV11-1 and TRBJ2-3): EAEVAQSPRYKITEKSQAVAFWCDPISGHATLYWYRQILGQGPELLVQFQDESVVDDSQLPKDRFSAERLKGVDSTLKIQPAELGDSAMYLCASSYLGTGGRTDTQYFGPGTRLTVL.

This chain connects TRBV5-4 to TRBJ1-2; D is uncertain. The CDR3 sequence is 14 residues long. V was shortened by 4 bases and J by 1 base, with 11 bases between the two germline ends. CDR1 and CDR2 from the germline V gene are SGHNT and YYREEE (reference sequence). The CDR3 region has the DNA TGTGCCAGCAGCCCCCTTTTGAGTAACTATGGCTACACCTTC. It translates to CASSPLLSNYGYTF.

J is TRBJ2-3 and V is TRBV5-1, with TRBD2 identical over 11 bases. J gave up 0 bases and V 4 bases, and 16 bases lay outside the gene matches. The CDR3 sequence is 20 residues long. Germline V gives CDR1 SGHRS, CDR2 YFSETQ. The CDR3 sequence is CASSVGLAGLSPTSTDTQYF. The CDR3 region has the DNA TGCGCCAGCAGCGTCGGACTAGCGGGCTTATCTCCCACTAGCACAGATACGCAGTATTTT.

This chain links TRBV7-3 with TRBJ2-3; 10 nucleotides agree with TRBD2. This CDR3 has 14 amino acids. Germline V gives CDR1 SGHTA, CDR2 FQGTGA. V lost 5 bases, J lost 4 bases, and 3 bases stayed unmatched. The CDR3 nucleotides read TGTGCCAGCAGCCCTGGACTAGCGGCAGATACGCAGTATTTT. Its translation: CASSPGLAADTQYF.

The V call is TRBV11-1, the J call TRBJ2-5; D ambiguous. Trimming took 5 bases from V and 2 from J, leaving 9 bases between them. The CDR3 runs to 13 residues. The germline V gene encodes CDR1 SGHAT and CDR2 FQDESV (reference sequence). CDR3 nucleotides: TGTGCCAGCAGCGTACAGAATCAAGAGACCCAGTACTTC. Translating it yields CASSVQNQETQYF.

This chain joins TRBV6-5 and TRBJ2-7; the D call may be TRBD1 or TRBD2 (5 bases each). The germline gives CDR1 MNHEY, CDR2 SVGAGI. Trimming removed 6 bases at V and 5 bases at J, with 17 bases between. There are 14 residues in the CDR3. The CDR3 sequence is CASRKPGSWDEQYF. The CDR3 nucleotides read TGTGCCAGCAGGAAACCAGGGAGTTGGGACGAGCAGTACTTC.

The chain carries TRBV30 and TRBJ1-6; 7 bases align to TRBD1. CDR3 length equals 13 residues. Trimming took 4 bases from V and 5 from J; bases not matched to a gene: 2. Germline CDR1 is GTSNPN and CDR2 is SVGIG (reference sequence). The CDR3 DNA is TGTGCCTGGACGACAGGGAATAATTCACCCCTCCACTTT. Encoded protein: CAWTTGNNSPLHF.

The V call is TRBV11-2, the J call TRBJ2-2; 8 nucleotides agree with TRBD2. The ends lost 5 bases at V and 6 bases at J; junction bases unmatched: 8. Germline values: CDR1 SGHAT, CDR2 FQNNGV. The CDR3 consists of 15 residues. The CDR3 protein is CASSARGGGSGELFF. CDR3 coding DNA: TGTGCCAGCAGCGCCCGGGGCGGGGGGTCCGGGGAGCTGTTTTTT.

The J gene is TRBJ2-4, the V gene TRBV2; D is perhaps TRBD1 (6 bases). The germline CDR1 and CDR2 sequences are SNHLY and FYNNEI. V was pared by 10 bases and J by 0 bases, with 13 bases between. The CDR3 totals 14 residues. The CDR3 nucleotides are TGTGCCATCCAGGGGTTAAGAGCCAAAAACATTCAGTACTTC. This gives the protein CAIQGLRAKNIQYF. Together with reference TRBV2 and TRBJ2-4, the CDR3 gives the full variable domain: EPEVTQTPSHQVTQMGQEVILRCVPISNHLYFYWYRQILGQKVEFLVSFYNNEISEKSEIFDDQFSVERPDGSNFTLKIRSTKLEDSAMYFCAIQGLRAKNIQYFGAGTRLSVL.

The CDR3 bases are TGTGCCAGCAGCACCGGGGCCACCTATAATTCACCCCTCCACTTT. Translated, it gives CASSTGATYNSPLHF. The chain couples TRBV7-8 to TRBJ1-6; D is possibly TRBD1 (5 bases). Germline CDR1 SGHVS, CDR2 FQNEAQ. Trimming pared 5 bases from V and 2 bases from J, leaving 10 bases between. This CDR3 region has 15 residues.

The rearrangement links TRBV18 to TRBJ1-2, with unresolved D. The V end was cut by 6 bases, the J end by 3 bases, with 11 bases between. Germline V gene data show CDR1 as KGHSH and CDR2 as LQKENI. CDR3 length: 13 residues. CDR3 amino acids: CASSSGVDYGYTF. The DNA for the CDR3 is TGTGCCAGCTCCTCCGGGGTGGACTATGGCTACACCTTC.